This T cell receptor beta chain was recorded in a study of shared clonotypes between healthy human individuals. CDR3 length: 14 amino acids. Trimming cost V 4 bases and J 7 bases, with 17 bases left between them. CDR1 and CDR2 (germline): LNHDA, SQIVND (reference sequence). Study-level points and caveats: Naive CD4 clonotypes were shared across a handful of donors at 4% to 5%. Sharing of clonotypes among donors was expected to vary with sequencing depth. The genetic and exposure-history diversity represented was limited by few donors.

The test was conducted at deep level. This table comes from immunoSEQ multiplex PCR, and its TCRdb copy is limited to in-frame clones, with some not included. Altogether fewer than 850,000 clones are present, 80% to 95% being singletons, with the ten largest covering more than 30%. Regarding this clone: Antigen specificity is unknown.

The chain joins TRBV19 to TRBJ2-7; D may be TRBD1 or TRBD2 (5 bases each). This TCR was sampled from a man between 18 and 29 years old in good health. Some clones in this sample may be carry-over from other donors' samples. The sample comprised memory CD8+ T cells from PBMCs. Sample subset: CD45RO+ cells pooled with CCR7-negative TemRA cells. The CDR3 is CASSTAVGTWEQYF. The CDR3 DNA reads TGTGCCAGTAGTACAGCCGTCGGGACCTGGGAGCAGTACTTC.